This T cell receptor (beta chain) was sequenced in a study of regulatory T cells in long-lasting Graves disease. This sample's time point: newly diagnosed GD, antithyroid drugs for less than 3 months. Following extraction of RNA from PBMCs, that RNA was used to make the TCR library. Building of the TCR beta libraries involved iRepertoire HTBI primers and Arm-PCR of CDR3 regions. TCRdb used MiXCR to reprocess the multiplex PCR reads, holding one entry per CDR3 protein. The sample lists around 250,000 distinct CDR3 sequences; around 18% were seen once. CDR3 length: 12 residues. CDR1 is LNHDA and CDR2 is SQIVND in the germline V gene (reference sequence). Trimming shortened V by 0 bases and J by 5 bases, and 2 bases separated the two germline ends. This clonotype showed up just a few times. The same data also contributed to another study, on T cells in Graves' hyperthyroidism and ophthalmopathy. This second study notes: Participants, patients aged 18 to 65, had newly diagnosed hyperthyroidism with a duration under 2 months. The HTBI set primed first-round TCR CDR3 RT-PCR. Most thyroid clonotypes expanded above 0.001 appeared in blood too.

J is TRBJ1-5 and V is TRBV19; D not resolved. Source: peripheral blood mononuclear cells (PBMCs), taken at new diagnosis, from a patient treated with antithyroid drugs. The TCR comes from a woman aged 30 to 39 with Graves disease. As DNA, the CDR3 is TGTGCCAGTAGTATAGAACATCAGCCCCAGCATTTT. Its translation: CASSIEHQPQHF.